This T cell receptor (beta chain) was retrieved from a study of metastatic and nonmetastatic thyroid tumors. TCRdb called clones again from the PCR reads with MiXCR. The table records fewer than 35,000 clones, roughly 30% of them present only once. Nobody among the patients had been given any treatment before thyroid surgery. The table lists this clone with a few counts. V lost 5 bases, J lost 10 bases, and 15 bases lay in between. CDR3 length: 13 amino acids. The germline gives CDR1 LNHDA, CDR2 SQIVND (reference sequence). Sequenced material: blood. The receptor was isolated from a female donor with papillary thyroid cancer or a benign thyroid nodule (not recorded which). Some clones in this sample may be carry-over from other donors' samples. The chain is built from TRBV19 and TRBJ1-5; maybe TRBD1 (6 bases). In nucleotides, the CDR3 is TGTGCCAGTAGTTCCGGGACAAGCTTCCCCCAGCATTTT. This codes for CASSSGTSFPQHF.